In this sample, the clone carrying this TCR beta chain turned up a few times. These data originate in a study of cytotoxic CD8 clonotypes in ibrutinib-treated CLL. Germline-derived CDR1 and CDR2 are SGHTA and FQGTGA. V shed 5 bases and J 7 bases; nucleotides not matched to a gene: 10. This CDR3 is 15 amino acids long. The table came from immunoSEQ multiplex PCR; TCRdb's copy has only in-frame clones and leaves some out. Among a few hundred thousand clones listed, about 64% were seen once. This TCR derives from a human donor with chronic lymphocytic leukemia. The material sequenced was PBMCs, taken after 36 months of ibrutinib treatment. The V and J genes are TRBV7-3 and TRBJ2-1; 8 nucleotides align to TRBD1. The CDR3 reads CASSLQRTGKNEQFF. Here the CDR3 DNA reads TGTGCCAGCAGCCTACAGAGGACAGGGAAGAATGAGCAGTTCTTC.